The clone carrying this TCR beta chain showed up just a few times. The source of the sample is a study of blood T cell repertoires in COVID-19. Across the whole study: The samples span acute and convalescent COVID-19 from the United States, Italy and Spain. Sample material is recorded as cDNA or gDNA derived from T cells, B-cell-depleted T cells, or PBMCs.

Per germline, CDR1 MNHEY and CDR2 SVGEGT. The CDR3 totals 13 residues. V dropped 0 bases and J dropped 5 bases, with 5 bases sitting between them. Study processing details: Amplification of reference gene primers was used by the study to estimate nucleated cell counts. Clones were sequenced by immunoSEQ multiplex PCR, and TCRdb holds only the in-frame ones, with some missing. V, J and clone size derive from that table, while D and trimming were established from the DNA sequence. This sample carries around 170,000 clones, approximately 90% of them seen once, and the ten largest clones take around 1.9%.

The sequence was collected from a young man who had recovered from COVID-19. The chain has TRBV6-2 or TRBV6-3 and TRBJ1-5, with D hard to call. Specimen: peripheral blood. The CDR3 DNA is TGTGCCAGCAGTTACTCCCCTTATCAGCCCCAGCATTTT. This translates into CASSYSPYQPQHF.